This TCR beta chain is from a study of neurological immune-mediated disorders. cDNA was made by 5'RACE with 10-nucleotide random UMIs. Each CDR3 protein is one row after TCRdb ran MiXCR on the 5' RACE reads. The table includes approximately 30,000 distinct CDR3 sequences, just over 6.5% detected once. Sequences were obtained from PBMCs. This TCR was sampled from a woman in her forties or fifties in good health.

DNA of the CDR3: TGCAGTGCTAGTTTCGGACTAGCAACAGATACGCAGTATTTT. It codes for CSASFGLATDTQYF. The genes are TRBV20-1 and TRBJ2-3; TRBD2 agrees at 8 bases. V trimming: 3 bases; J trimming: 3 bases; junction bases outside the gene matches: 5. Germline V lookup: CDR1 DFQATT, CDR2 SNEGSKA (reference sequence). The CDR3 extends over 14 amino acids.